This T cell receptor beta chain is from a study of blood T cell repertoires in COVID-19. On the study more broadly: Spain, Italy and the United States supplied samples that represented acute and convalescent COVID-19.

There are 16 residues in the CDR3. Germline V gives CDR1 LGHNA, CDR2 YNFKEQ. The V gene end was trimmed by 4 bases and the J gene end by 1 base; junction bases not matched to a gene: 6. In the authors' workflow: Estimates of nucleated cell counts were drawn from the amplification of reference gene primers. Clones were sequenced by immunoSEQ multiplex PCR, and TCRdb holds only the in-frame ones, with some missing. That table supplies the V and J calls and clone size; D and trimming were determined from the DNA. Of almost 55,000 clones listed, 90% are singletons. The chain joins TRBV4-2 to TRBJ2-5; 10 nucleotides agree with TRBD2. The sequencing input was peripheral blood. This receptor was identified in a woman in her thirties or forties with active COVID-19. CDR3 residues: CASSPELAGVQETQYF. The CDR3, as DNA: TGTGCCAGCAGCCCGGAGCTAGCGGGGGTCCAAGAGACCCAGTACTTC.